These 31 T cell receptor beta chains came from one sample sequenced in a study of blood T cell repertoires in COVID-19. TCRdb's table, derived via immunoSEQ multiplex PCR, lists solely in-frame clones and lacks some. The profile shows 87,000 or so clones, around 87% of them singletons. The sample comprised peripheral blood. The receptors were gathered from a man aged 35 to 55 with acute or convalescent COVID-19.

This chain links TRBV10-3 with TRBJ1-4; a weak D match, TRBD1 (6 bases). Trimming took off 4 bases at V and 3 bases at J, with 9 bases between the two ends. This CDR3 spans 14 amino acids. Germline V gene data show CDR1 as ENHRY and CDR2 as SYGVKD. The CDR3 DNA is TGTGCCATCAGTGGGGGGCACGCTAATGAAAAACTGTTTTTT. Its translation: CAISGGHANEKLFF.

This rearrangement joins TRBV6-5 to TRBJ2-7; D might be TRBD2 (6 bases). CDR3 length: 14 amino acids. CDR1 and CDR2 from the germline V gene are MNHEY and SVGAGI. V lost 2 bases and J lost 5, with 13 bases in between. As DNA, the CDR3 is TGTGCCAGCAGTTACCGCCGGGGGTACGACGAGCAGTACTTC. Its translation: CASSYRRGYDEQYF.

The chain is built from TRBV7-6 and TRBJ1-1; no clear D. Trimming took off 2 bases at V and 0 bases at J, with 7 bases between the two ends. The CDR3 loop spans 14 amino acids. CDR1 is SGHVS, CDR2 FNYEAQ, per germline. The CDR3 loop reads CASSLTGMNTEAFF. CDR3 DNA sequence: TGTGCCAGCAGCTTAACGGGGATGAACACTGAAGCTTTCTTT.

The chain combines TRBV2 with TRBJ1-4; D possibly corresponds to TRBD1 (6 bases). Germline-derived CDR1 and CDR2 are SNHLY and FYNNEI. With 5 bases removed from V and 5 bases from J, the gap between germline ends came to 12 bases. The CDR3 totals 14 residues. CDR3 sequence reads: CASSKTGQNEKLFF. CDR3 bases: TGTGCCAGCAGTAAGACAGGCCAAAATGAAAAACTGTTTTTT. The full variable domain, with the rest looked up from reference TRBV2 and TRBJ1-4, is EPEVTQTPSHQVTQMGQEVILRCVPISNHLYFYWYRQILGQKVEFLVSFYNNEISEKSEIFDDQFSVERPDGSNFTLKIRSTKLEDSAMYFCASSKTGQNEKLFFGSGTQLSVL.

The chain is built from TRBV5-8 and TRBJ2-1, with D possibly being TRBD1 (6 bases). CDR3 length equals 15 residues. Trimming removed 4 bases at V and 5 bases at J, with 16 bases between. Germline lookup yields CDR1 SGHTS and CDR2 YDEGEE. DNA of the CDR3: TGTGCCAGCAGCCGGAACAGGGCTCTCAACAATGAGCAGTTCTTC. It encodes CASSRNRALNNEQFF. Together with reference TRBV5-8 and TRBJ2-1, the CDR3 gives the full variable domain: EAGVTQSPTHLIKTRGQQATLRCSPISGHTSVYWYQQALGLGLQFLLWYDEGEERNRGNFPPRFSGRQFPNYSSELNVNALELEDSALYLCASSRNRALNNEQFFGPGTRLTVL.

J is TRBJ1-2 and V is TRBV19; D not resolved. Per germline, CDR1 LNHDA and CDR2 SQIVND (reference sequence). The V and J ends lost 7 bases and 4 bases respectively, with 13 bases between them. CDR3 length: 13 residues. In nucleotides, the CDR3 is TGTGCCAGTAACCGGGGTCCAAGCTATGGCTACACCTTC. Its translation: CASNRGPSYGYTF.

The CDR3 DNA is TGTGCCAGCAGCTCCGGACTAGCGGGACCATCAAGGGAGCAGTTCTTC. Translation: CASSSGLAGPSREQFF. This chain joins TRBV7-9 and TRBJ2-1; 12 positions match TRBD2. Germline CDR1 SEHNR, CDR2 FQNEAQ (reference sequence). This CDR3 spans 16 amino acids. The V gene end was trimmed by 4 bases and the J gene end by 10 bases; junction bases not matched to a gene: 11.

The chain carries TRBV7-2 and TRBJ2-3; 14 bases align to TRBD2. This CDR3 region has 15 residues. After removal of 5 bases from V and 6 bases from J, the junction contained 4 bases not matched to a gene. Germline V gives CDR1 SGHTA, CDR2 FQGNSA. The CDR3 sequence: CASSKRTSGGDTQYF. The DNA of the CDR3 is TGTGCCAGCAGCAAAAGGACTAGCGGGGGGGATACGCAGTATTTT.

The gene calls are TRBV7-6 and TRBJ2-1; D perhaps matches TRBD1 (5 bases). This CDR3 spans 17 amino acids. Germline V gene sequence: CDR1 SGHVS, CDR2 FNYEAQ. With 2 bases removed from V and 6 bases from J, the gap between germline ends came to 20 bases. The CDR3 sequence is CASSLITGAGFPNEQFF. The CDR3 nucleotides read TGTGCCAGCAGCTTAATCACTGGGGCAGGGTTCCCCAATGAGCAGTTCTTC.

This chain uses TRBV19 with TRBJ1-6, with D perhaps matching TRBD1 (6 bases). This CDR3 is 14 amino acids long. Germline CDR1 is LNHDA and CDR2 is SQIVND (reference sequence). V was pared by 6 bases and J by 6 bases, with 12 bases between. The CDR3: CASSPRGTNSPLHF. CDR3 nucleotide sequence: TGTGCCAGTAGCCCCAGGGGAACTAATTCACCCCTCCACTTT.

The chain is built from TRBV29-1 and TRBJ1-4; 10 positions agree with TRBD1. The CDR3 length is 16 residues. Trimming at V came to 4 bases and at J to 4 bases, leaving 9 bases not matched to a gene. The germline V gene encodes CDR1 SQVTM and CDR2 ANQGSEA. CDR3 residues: CSVVVGQGGSNEKLFF. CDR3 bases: TGCAGCGTTGTAGTCGGACAGGGGGGAAGTAATGAAAAACTGTTTTTT. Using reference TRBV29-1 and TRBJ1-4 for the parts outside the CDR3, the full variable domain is SAVISQKPSRDICQRGTSLTIQCQVDSQVTMMFWYRQQPGQSLTLIATANQGSEATYESGFVIDKFPISRPNLTFSTLTVSNMSPEDSSIYLCSVVVGQGGSNEKLFFGSGTQLSVL.

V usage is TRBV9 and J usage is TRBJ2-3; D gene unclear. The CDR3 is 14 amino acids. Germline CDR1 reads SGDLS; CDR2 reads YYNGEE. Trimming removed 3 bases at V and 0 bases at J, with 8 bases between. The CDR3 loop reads CASSGYHSTDTQYF. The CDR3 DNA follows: TGTGCCAGCAGCGGCTATCATAGCACAGATACGCAGTATTTT.

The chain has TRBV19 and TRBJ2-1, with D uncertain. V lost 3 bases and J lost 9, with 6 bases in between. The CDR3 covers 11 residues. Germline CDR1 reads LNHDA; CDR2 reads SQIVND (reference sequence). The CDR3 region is CASSIGAEQFF. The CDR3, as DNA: TGTGCCAGTAGTATCGGTGCTGAGCAGTTCTTC.

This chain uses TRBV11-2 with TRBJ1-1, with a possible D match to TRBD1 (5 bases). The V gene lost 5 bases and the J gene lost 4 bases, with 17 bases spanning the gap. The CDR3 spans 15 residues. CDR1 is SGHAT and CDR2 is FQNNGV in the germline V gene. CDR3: CASSPALGGGTEAFF. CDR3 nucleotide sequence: TGTGCCAGCAGCCCGGCGTTGGGGGGGGGCACTGAAGCTTTCTTT.

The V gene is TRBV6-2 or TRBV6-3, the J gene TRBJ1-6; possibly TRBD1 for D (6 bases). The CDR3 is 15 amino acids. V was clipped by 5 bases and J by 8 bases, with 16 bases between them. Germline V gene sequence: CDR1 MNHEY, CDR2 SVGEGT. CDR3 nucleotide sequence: TGTGCCAGCAGTCGGAACAGGGTTGGGGATTCACCCCTCCACTTT. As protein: CASSRNRVGDSPLHF.

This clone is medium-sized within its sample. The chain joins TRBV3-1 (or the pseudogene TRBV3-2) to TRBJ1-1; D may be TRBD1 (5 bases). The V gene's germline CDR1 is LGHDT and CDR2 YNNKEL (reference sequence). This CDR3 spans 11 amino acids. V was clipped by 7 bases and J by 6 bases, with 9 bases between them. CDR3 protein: CASMLGAEAFF. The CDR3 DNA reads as TGTGCCAGCATGCTAGGGGCTGAAGCTTTCTTT.

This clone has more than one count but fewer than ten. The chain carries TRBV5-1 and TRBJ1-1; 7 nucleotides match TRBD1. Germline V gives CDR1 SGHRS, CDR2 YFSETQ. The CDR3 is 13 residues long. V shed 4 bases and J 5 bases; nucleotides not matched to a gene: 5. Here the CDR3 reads CASSLTGVTEAFF. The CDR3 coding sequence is TGCGCCAGCAGCCTTACAGGGGTAACTGAAGCTTTCTTT. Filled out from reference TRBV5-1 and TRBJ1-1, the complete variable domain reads KAGVTQTPRYLIKTRGQQVTLSCSPISGHRSVSWYQQTPGQGLQFLFEYFSETQRNKGNFPGRFSGRQFSNSRSEMNVSTLELGDSALYLCASSLTGVTEAFFGQGTRLTVV.

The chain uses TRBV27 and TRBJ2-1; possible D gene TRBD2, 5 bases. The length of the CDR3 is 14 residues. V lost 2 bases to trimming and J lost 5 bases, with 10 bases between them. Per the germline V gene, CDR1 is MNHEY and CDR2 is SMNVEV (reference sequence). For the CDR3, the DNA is TGTGCCAGCAGTTTAGCGGGTCCTAACAATGAGCAGTTCTTC. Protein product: CASSLAGPNNEQFF.

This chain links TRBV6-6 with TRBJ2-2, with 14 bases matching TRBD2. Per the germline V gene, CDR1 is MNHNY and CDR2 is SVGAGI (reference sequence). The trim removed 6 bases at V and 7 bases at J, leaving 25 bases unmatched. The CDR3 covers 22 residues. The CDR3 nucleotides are TGTGCCAGCAGCTCGGGACTAGCGGGGGCGCGGACCCTGAGGGGTGCCTTCGGGGAGCTGTTTTTT. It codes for CASSSGLAGARTLRGAFGELFF.

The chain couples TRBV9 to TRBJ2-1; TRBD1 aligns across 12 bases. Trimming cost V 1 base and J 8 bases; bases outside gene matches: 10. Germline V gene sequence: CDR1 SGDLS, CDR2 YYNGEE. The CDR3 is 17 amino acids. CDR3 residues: CASSVSPGGTGGDEQFF. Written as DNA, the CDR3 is TGTGCCAGCAGCGTATCCCCCGGTGGGACAGGGGGCGATGAGCAGTTCTTC.

CDR3 DNA: TGCAGCGTTGAAGTAGGGCCGGGACAGCCCCAGCATTTT. It codes for CSVEVGPGQPQHF. V gene TRBV29-1 combines with J gene TRBJ1-5; no clear D. The CDR3 loop spans 13 amino acids. The V gene's germline CDR1 is SQVTM and CDR2 ANQGSEA. V lost 1 base, J lost 7 bases, and 11 bases lay in between.

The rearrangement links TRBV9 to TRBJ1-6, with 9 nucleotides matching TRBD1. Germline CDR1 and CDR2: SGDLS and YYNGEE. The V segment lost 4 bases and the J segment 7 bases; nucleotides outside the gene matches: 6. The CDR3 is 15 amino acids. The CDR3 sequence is CASSLIGTGNSPLHF. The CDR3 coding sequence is TGTGCCAGCAGCCTGATTGGGACAGGGAATTCACCCCTCCACTTT.

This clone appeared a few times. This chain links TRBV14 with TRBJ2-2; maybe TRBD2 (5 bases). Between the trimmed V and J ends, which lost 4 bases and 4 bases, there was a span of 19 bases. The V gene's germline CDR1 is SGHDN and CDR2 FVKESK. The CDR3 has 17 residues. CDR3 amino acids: CASSRIGLAWRTGELFF. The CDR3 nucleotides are TGTGCCAGCAGCCGAATAGGGTTAGCGTGGCGCACCGGGGAGCTGTTTTTT.

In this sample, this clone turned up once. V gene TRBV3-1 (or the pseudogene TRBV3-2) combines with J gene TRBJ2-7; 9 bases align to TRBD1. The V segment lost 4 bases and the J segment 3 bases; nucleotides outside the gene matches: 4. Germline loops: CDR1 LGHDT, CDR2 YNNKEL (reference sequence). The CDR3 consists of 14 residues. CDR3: CASSPGQGNYEQYF. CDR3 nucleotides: TGTGCCAGCAGCCCGGGACAGGGAAACTACGAGCAGTACTTC.

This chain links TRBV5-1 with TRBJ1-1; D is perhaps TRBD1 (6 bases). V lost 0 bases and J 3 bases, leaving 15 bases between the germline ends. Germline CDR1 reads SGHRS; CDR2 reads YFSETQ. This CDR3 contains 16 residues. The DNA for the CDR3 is TGCGCCAGCAGCTTGGACAGGGCTTCGGTTCACACTGAAGCTTTCTTT. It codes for CASSLDRASVHTEAFF.

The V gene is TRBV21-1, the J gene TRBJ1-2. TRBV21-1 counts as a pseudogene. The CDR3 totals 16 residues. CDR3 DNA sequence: TGTGCCAGCAGCACCGGGGGGAGGTCTGTCGGCTATGGCTACACCTTC. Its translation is CASSTGGRSVGYGYTF.

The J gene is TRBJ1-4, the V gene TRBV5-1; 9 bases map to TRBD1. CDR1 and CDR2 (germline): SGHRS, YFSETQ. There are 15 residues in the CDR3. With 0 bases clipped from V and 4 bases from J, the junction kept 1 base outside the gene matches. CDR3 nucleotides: TGCGCCAGCAGCTTGGGGGGACAGGGTAATGAAAAACTGTTTTTT. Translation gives CASSLGGQGNEKLFF.

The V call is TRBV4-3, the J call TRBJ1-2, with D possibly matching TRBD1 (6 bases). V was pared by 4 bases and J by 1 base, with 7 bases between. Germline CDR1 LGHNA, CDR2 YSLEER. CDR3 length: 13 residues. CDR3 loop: CASSPGDNYGYTF. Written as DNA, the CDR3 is TGCGCCAGCAGCCCAGGGGATAACTATGGCTACACCTTC.

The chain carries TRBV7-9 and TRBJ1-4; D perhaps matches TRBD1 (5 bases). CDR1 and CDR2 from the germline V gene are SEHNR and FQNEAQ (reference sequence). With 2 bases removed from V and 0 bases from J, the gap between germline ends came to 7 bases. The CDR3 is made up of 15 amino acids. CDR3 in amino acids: CASSLTDTTNEKLFF. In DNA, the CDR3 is TGTGCCAGCAGCTTAACGGACACAACTAATGAAAAACTGTTTTTT. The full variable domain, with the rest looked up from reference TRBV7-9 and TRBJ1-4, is DTGVSQNPRHKITKRGQNVTFRCDPISEHNRLYWYRQTLGQGPEFLTYFQNEAQLEKSRLLSDRFSAERPKGSFSTLEIQRTEQGDSAMYLCASSLTDTTNEKLFFGSGTQLSVL.

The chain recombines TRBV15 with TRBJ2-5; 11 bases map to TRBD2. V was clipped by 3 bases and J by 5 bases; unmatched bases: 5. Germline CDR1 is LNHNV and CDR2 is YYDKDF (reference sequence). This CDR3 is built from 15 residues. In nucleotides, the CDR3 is TGTGCCACCAGCAGGACTAGCGGGGTTTGGGAGACCCAGTACTTC. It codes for CATSRTSGVWETQYF.

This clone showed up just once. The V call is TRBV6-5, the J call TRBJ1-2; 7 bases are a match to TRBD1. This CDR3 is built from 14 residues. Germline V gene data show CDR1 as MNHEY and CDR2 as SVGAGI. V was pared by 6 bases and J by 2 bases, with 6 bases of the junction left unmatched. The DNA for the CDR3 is TGTGCCAGCAGCAAAACACAGGGGAACTATGGCTACACCTTC. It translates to CASSKTQGNYGYTF.